This T cell receptor (beta chain) comes out of a study of CD8+ T cells in alopecia areata (dated by TCRdb to 2017 to 2018). Study-level background: Skin from C3H/HeJ donors with spontaneous alopecia (roughly 6-12 months old) was grafted onto female C3H/HeJ recipients aged roughly 6-11 weeks. To study T cell clonal expansion in alopecia areata, the researchers applied high-throughput TCRbeta sequencing to both the C3H/HeJ mouse model and human patients. On the human side, TCRbeta sequencing was run on scalp tissue and on sorted CD4+ and CD8+ peripheral blood T cells from healthy controls and from alopecia areata patients with either patchy or totalis/universalis disease. Scalp clonality was compared across normal scalp (n=4), patchy alopecia areata scalp (n=8), and alopecia totalis/universalis scalp (n=8). RNA was obtained with the PAXgene miRNA kit for fixed scalp, the miRNeasy kit for PBMCs, and the RNeasy kit for mouse skin. TCRbeta CDR3 regions were amplified by immunoSEQ multiplex PCR with 35 Vbeta forward and 13 Jbeta reverse primers.

From the germline V gene (reference sequence), CDR1 is FNHDT and CDR2 is SITEND. The CDR3 measures 14 amino acids from cysteine to phenylalanine. The 30 bases shown cover part of the CDR3, and their frame starts at base 1. Overall study outcomes, separate from this receptor: Unlike mouse skin, where gammadelta T cells dominate, normal human skin contains resident alphabeta T cells that get sequenced too, which complicates analysis of the scalp TCR repertoire. Lesional scalp, especially in alopecia totalis/universalis, showed higher clonality and more expanded CD8+ clones than normal scalp, suggesting antigenic drive. TCR sequences shared between patients were less clear than in mice, possibly partly because of HLA diversity in the patient population.

Of note for this clone: Its antigen is still unknown. For this receptor, the gene names and germline sequences are taken from the mouse. The observed sequence ends 4 residues before the CDR3 terminus, with the missing tail filled in from the germline J gene.

Pooled mouse cutaneous lymph node cells were stained for CD4, CD8alpha, NKG2D, NKG2ACE and other markers, then sorted on a BD Influx. The library was made by the immunoSEQ multiplex PCR assay. For TCR sequencing, RNA was extracted from every sample and reverse transcribed into cDNA to serve as template. SuperScript III was used to make first-strand cDNA, primed with a 2:1 mix of oligo-dT and random hexamers. Amplification bias was assessed with a synthetic immune receptor repertoire, and residual bias was removed computationally. Sequencing of the libraries was done on Illumina HiSeq using 60 bp reads that spanned the CDR3 and were read from J toward V. In the authors' own workflow: After raw reads were preprocessed to remove errors, the CDR3 was defined following IMGT conventions as running from the conserved cysteine to phenylalanine. To get clonality, Shannon entropy was normalized by log2 of the number of productive unique TCRs and the result was subtracted from 1. Scalp TCRbeta sequences were cross-referenced with sorted blood CD4 and CD8 repertoires so that the CD4 or CD8 identity of scalp clones could be inferred. In its TCRdb copy, this immuneACCESS table keeps in-frame sequences only and misses some clones. Where compared with another copy, unresolved V genes explain less than half of these, and the others have no known cause. V and J calls and clone size are those listed in that table; D and trimming were worked out from the DNA. Listed for this sample are 200,000 to 300,000 clones, none observed only a single time. The top ten clones comprise more than 0.95% of the sample.

The specimen was CD4+ T cells sorted from a lymph node. The receptor was derived from a C3H/HeJ mouse with alopecia areata. Mice of this strain carry the MHC haplotype H2-k. The chain is assembled from TRBV19 and TRBJ2-2, with TRBD1 identical over 7 junction bases. CDR3 bases read: TGTGCCAGCAGCCCGACAGGGTTGAACGGG. Its protein reads: CASSPTGLNG. The CDR3 as a whole reads CASSPTGLNGQLYF.